These 27 T cell receptor beta chains came from one sample sequenced in a study of CD8 T cells in Susac syndrome. The RNA, about 0.45 to 1 ug, was put through reverse transcription using random hexamers. TCRdb re-analysed the immunoSEQ multiplex PCR reads in MiXCR, keeping a single row per CDR3 protein. The sample gives about 180,000 distinct CDR3 sequences, about 94% of which show up once; about 0.093% is in the top ten. The sequencing sample was made of CD4+ T cells from PBMCs. The receptors shown here come from a human donor with multiple sclerosis.

The rearrangement uses TRBV29-1 and TRBJ1-2; no firm D call. V was cut by 1 base and J by 4 bases, with 7 bases left in between. The CDR3 extends over 12 amino acids. The germline gives CDR1 SQVTM, CDR2 ANQGSEA. CDR3 region: CSVEGYRYGYTF. CDR3 sequence (DNA): TGCAGCGTTGAAGGATACCGCTATGGCTACACCTTC. Complete variable domain (other parts from reference TRBV29-1 and TRBJ1-2): SAVISQKPSRDICQRGTSLTIQCQVDSQVTMMFWYRQQPGQSLTLIATANQGSEATYESGFVIDKFPISRPNLTFSTLTVSNMSPEDSSIYLCSVEGYRYGYTFGSGTRLTVV.

The J gene is TRBJ1-5, the V gene TRBV20-1; TRBD1 is a possible D gene (6 bases). Trimming took off 5 bases at V and 6 bases at J, with 14 bases between the two ends. This CDR3 contains 13 residues. CDR1 is DFQATT and CDR2 is SNEGSKA in the germline V gene (reference sequence). CDR3 sequence (DNA): TGCAGTGCTGCTTACACAGGGTTTCAGCCCCAGCATTTT. Protein product: CSAAYTGFQPQHF.

The rearrangement links TRBV4-1 to TRBJ2-1; TRBD1 agrees at 9 bases. After removal of 0 bases from V and 0 bases from J, the junction contained 3 bases not matched to a gene. CDR1 MGHRA and CDR2 YSYEKL come from the germline V gene. This CDR3 comprises 17 residues. CDR3 loop: CASSQERGQGSYNEQFF. The CDR3 bases are TGCGCCAGCAGCCAAGAGAGGGGACAGGGCTCCTACAATGAGCAGTTCTTC.

This chain connects TRBV20-1 to TRBJ2-7; D is possibly TRBD1 or TRBD2 (6 bases each). Deletions cut 1 base from V and 1 base from J, with 11 bases between. CDR3 size: 14 residues. Germline values: CDR1 DFQATT, CDR2 SNEGSKA (reference sequence). CDR3 region: CSARGRGESYEQYF. The CDR3 DNA reads as TGCAGTGCTAGAGGGAGGGGGGAATCCTACGAGCAGTACTTC.

This sequence joins TRBV7-6 and TRBJ1-1; D uncertain. V was clipped by 0 bases and J by 3 bases, with 5 bases between them. The CDR3 is made up of 13 amino acids. Germline CDR1 and CDR2: SGHVS and FNYEAQ. CDR3: CASSLAQDTEAFF. DNA for the CDR3: TGTGCCAGCAGCTTAGCGCAGGACACTGAAGCTTTCTTT.

The V call is TRBV7-6, the J call TRBJ2-5, with a possible D match to TRBD1 (5 bases). CDR1 is SGHVS and CDR2 is FNYEAQ in the germline V gene. V dropped 0 bases and J dropped 3 bases, with 17 bases sitting between them. This CDR3 has 17 residues. This CDR3 is CASSLALRGRAKETQYF. The CDR3 coding sequence is TGTGCCAGCAGCTTAGCGCTTAGGGGCAGGGCCAAAGAGACCCAGTACTTC.

This clonotype showed up just once. This rearrangement joins TRBV5-4 to TRBJ2-5, with D possibly being TRBD2 (6 bases). Germline CDR1 reads SGHNT; CDR2 reads YYREEE (reference sequence). Trimming cost V 0 bases and J 6 bases, with 12 bases left between them. CDR3 length equals 14 residues. The CDR3 loop reads CASSLVTEGKTQYF. The CDR3, as DNA: TGTGCCAGCAGCTTGGTCACGGAGGGAAAGACCCAGTACTTC.

The CDR3 sequence: CSATPGTIGETQYF. In DNA form, the CDR3 reads TGCAGTGCTACCCCGGGGACAATCGGGGAGACCCAGTACTTC. The chain recombines TRBV20-1 with TRBJ2-5; possibly TRBD1 for D (6 bases). In germline, CDR1 is DFQATT, CDR2 SNEGSKA (reference sequence). The CDR3 consists of 14 residues. V was trimmed by 4 bases and J by 5 bases, leaving 17 bases between them.

This clonotype was recorded only once. The chain couples TRBV20-1 to TRBJ2-1, with D tentatively TRBD1 (6 bases). Germline CDR1 and CDR2: DFQATT and SNEGSKA (reference sequence). V gave up 3 bases and J gave up 7 bases, with 10 bases separating them. The CDR3 spans 12 residues. In DNA, the CDR3 is TGCAGTGCTAGGGGACATACAAATGAGCAGTTCTTC. Translated, it gives CSARGHTNEQFF.

The V gene is TRBV5-1, the J gene TRBJ2-1, with D possibly being TRBD1 (5 bases). Germline values: CDR1 SGHRS, CDR2 YFSETQ. The CDR3 has 14 residues. The germline V and J ends were trimmed by 3 bases and 4 bases, with 11 bases remaining between them. The CDR3, as DNA: TGCGCCAGCAGCTCGACGGACACTTACAATGAGCAGTTCTTC. Amino acid sequence: CASSSTDTYNEQFF.

V and J are TRBV30 and TRBJ2-7, with a tentative D call TRBD2 (6 bases). Per germline, CDR1 GTSNPN and CDR2 SVGIG (reference sequence). V was clipped by 7 bases and J by 3 bases, with 28 bases between them. CDR3 size: 17 residues. CDR3 bases: TGTGCCTCCGTACTAACTGAACGGGGGACCTATAGCTACGAGCAGTACTTC. Translation: CASVLTERGTYSYEQYF. Full variable domain (remainder filled in from reference TRBV30 and TRBJ2-7): SQTIHQWPATLVQPVGSPLSLECTVEGTSNPNLYWYRQAAGRGLQLLFYSVGIGQISSEVPQNLSASRPQDRQFILSSKKLLLSDSGFYLCASVLTERGTYSYEQYFGPGTRLTVT.

The chain employs TRBV12-3 or TRBV12-4 and TRBJ1-2; tentative D call: TRBD1 (5 bases). Trimming pared 8 bases from V and 4 bases from J, leaving 14 bases between. The CDR3 is made up of 13 amino acids. The CDR3 sequence: CASGRSGGYGYTF. In DNA, the CDR3 is TGTGCCAGCGGCCGCAGCGGGGGCTATGGCTACACCTTC.

This chain links TRBV20-1 with TRBJ2-1; 7 bases are shared with TRBD1. CDR1 and CDR2 from the germline V gene are DFQATT and SNEGSKA (reference sequence). J gave up 9 bases and V 6 bases, and 17 bases lay outside the gene matches. The CDR3 is 15 residues long. The CDR3 region has the DNA TGCAGTGCACCCGCCCCCAGGACAGGAGTTGGTGAGCAGTTCTTC. Protein sequence: CSAPAPRTGVGEQFF.

This rearrangement joins TRBV5-6 to TRBJ1-1; unclear D gene. The CDR3 is 12 residues long. In germline, CDR1 is SGHDT, CDR2 YYEEEE. The ends were cut back, 4 bases at V and 11 bases at J, with 15 bases in the middle. Written as DNA, the CDR3 is TGTGCCAGCAGCCTTAGACTCCTAATGGCTTTCTTT. Its translation: CASSLRLLMAFF.

The J gene is TRBJ1-5, the V gene TRBV20-1; possible D gene TRBD1, 6 bases. Looked up from germline, CDR1 is DFQATT and CDR2 is SNEGSKA (reference sequence). The CDR3 runs 17 residues. V was trimmed by 5 bases and J by 0 bases, leaving 20 bases between them. The CDR3 is CSAGPEGTLYSNQPQHF. Written as DNA, the CDR3 is TGCAGTGCTGGCCCCGAAGGGACACTTTATAGCAATCAGCCCCAGCATTTT.

About this clonotype: An end of the junction differs from the germline gene, which may be a read error. This chain joins TRBV20-1 and TRBJ2-7, with TRBD2 as a possible D gene (5 bases). The CDR3 length is 14 residues. Germline V gene lookup returns CDR1 DFQATT and CDR2 SNEGSKA (reference sequence). DNA for the CDR3: TGCAGTGCTACTCTCGGAGGTAGCTCCCACGAGCAGTACTTC. Translating it yields CSATLGGSSHEQYF.

This clonotype was observed once. This rearrangement joins TRBV20-1 to TRBJ2-7; D remains ambiguous. Looked up from germline, CDR1 is DFQATT and CDR2 is SNEGSKA (reference sequence). Trimming removed 2 bases at V and 3 bases at J, with 14 bases between. The CDR3 has 14 residues. CDR3 in DNA: TGCAGTGCTAGATATAGTTCGGCGGACTACGAGCAGTACTTC. This sequence encodes CSARYSSADYEQYF.

This rearrangement joins TRBV5-6 to TRBJ1-5, with D tentatively TRBD1 (5 bases). CDR1 is SGHDT, CDR2 YYEEEE, per germline. The germline V and J ends were trimmed by 3 bases and 6 bases, with 10 bases remaining between them. CDR3 length: 13 amino acids. The CDR3 DNA sequence: TGTGCCAGCAGCTCATGGGGGGGTCAGCCCCAGCATTTT. This encodes CASSSWGGQPQHF.

The genes are TRBV6-1 and TRBJ1-1; no clear D. The CDR3 runs to 12 residues. The V end was cut by 7 bases, the J end by 8 bases, with 14 bases between. Germline assignment: CDR1 MNHNS and CDR2 SASEGT. Here the CDR3 reads CASKENLREAFF. The CDR3 nucleotides are TGTGCCAGCAAGGAGAATCTAAGGGAAGCTTTCTTT.

CDR3: CAWSPDRGSTNEKLFF. The CDR3 DNA sequence: TGTGCCTGGAGTCCCGACAGGGGTTCGACTAATGAAAAACTGTTTTTT. The chain recombines TRBV30 with TRBJ1-4, with 8 positions matching TRBD1. V gave up 2 bases and J gave up 2 bases; unmatched junction bases: 7. The germline CDR1 and CDR2 sequences are GTSNPN and SVGIG (reference sequence). The CDR3 sequence is 16 residues long.

This rearrangement joins TRBV14 to TRBJ2-6; D could derive from TRBD1 or TRBD2 (5 bases each). CDR3 size: 18 residues. Germline loops: CDR1 SGHDN, CDR2 FVKESK. V was pared by 4 bases and J by 0 bases, with 16 bases between. For the CDR3, the DNA is TGTGCCAGCAGCCGCCTGAGGGGCAGTCTCTCTGGGGCCAACGTCCTGACTTTC. Translation: CASSRLRGSLSGANVLTF.

This clonotype was counted a single time. The chain links TRBV9 to TRBJ1-5; weak D call: TRBD1 (5 bases). V was shortened by 4 bases and J by 4 bases, with 12 bases between the two germline ends. CDR3 size: 14 residues. Germline V gene sequence: CDR1 SGDLS, CDR2 YYNGEE. DNA of the CDR3: TGTGCCAGCAGCCCTTTAGGGGTAAATCAGCCCCAGCATTTT. Translating it yields CASSPLGVNQPQHF.

The rearrangement uses TRBV12-3 or TRBV12-4 and TRBJ2-1; TRBD1 agrees at 8 bases. The CDR3 loop spans 14 amino acids. V trimming: 5 bases; J trimming: 4 bases; junction bases outside the gene matches: 4. CDR3 sequence (DNA): TGTGCCAGCAGTCCCCGGACAGGGTACAATGAGCAGTTCTTC. This sequence encodes CASSPRTGYNEQFF.

The gene calls are TRBV4-3 and TRBJ1-2; 12 nucleotides agree with TRBD1. Losses at the gene ends were 1 base for V and 8 bases for J; bases not matched to a gene: 8. Germline CDR1 and CDR2: LGHNA and YSLEER. This CDR3 comprises 16 residues. The CDR3 region is CASSQAPGQGAGGYTF. In DNA form, the CDR3 reads TGCGCCAGCAGCCAAGCCCCGGGACAGGGGGCGGGAGGCTACACCTTC.

The CDR3: CAWSPSTDTQYF. As DNA, the CDR3 is TGTGCCTGGAGCCCCTCGACAGATACGCAGTATTTT. The chain is built from TRBV30 and TRBJ2-3, with D uncertain. V lost 3 bases and J lost 3, with 7 bases in between. CDR1 is GTSNPN and CDR2 is SVGIG in the germline V gene (reference sequence). The CDR3 runs 12 residues.

The V gene is TRBV29-1, the J gene TRBJ2-2; the D gene is possibly TRBD1 (6 bases). The CDR3 has 14 amino acids. From germline, CDR1 is SQVTM and CDR2 ANQGSEA. V lost 3 bases, J lost 4 bases, and 12 bases lay in between. CDR3 DNA: TGCAGCGTTGACGGTCCAGGGGTCACCGGGGAGCTGTTTTTT. Encoded protein: CSVDGPGVTGELFF.

The chain combines TRBV5-1 with TRBJ2-5; tentative D call: TRBD2 (6 bases). V was clipped by 3 bases and J by 2 bases, with 14 bases between them. This CDR3 comprises 15 residues. CDR1 and CDR2 (germline): SGHRS, YFSETQ. DNA for the CDR3: TGCGCCAGCAGCTCGGGGAGGACTTCACAAGAGACCCAGTACTTC. Residues: CASSSGRTSQETQYF.